Detailed here is one T cell receptor beta chain. The data originate from a study of OX40 agonist ivuxolimab in advanced cancers. About the study: Patients were given ivuxolimab, an antibody that agonizes OX40 (CD134).

Data came from immunoSEQ multiplex PCR; TCRdb stores just in-frame clones and leaves some out. The table records approximately 71,000 clones, about 84% of them present only once. The CDR3 covers 13 residues. Germline lookup yields CDR1 MNHNY and CDR2 SVGAGI (reference sequence). Trimming shortened V by 6 bases and J by 2 bases, and 10 bases separated the two germline ends. This receptor was identified in an adult with an advanced solid tumor such as melanoma, head and neck, liver or kidney cancer. Sequences were derived from CD4+ or CD8+ T cells sorted from blood, sampled in a trial of the OX40 agonist ivuxolimab. This chain links TRBV6-6 with TRBJ1-2; TRBD1 is a possible D gene (5 bases). CDR3 nucleotide sequence: TGTGCCAGCAGCCTCGACAGCAACTATGGCTACACCTTC. Protein: CASSLDSNYGYTF.